Below are 14 T cell receptor beta chains sequenced from a single sample in a study of cytomegalovirus exposure and HLA in healthy donors. The PCR contained 60 Vbeta and 13 Jbeta primers. This table comes from immunoSEQ multiplex PCR, and its TCRdb copy is limited to in-frame clones, with some not included. In the table there are some 150,000 clones, 80% to 90% of which are singletons. Sequencing was done on a sample of PBMCs. Source of these receptors: a young woman in good health and CMV-seropositive.

This clone was recorded only once. The chain has TRBV30 and TRBJ1-1; possible D gene TRBD1, 6 bases. Germline CDR1 and CDR2: GTSNPN and SVGIG (reference sequence). The CDR3 extends over 13 amino acids. Trimming stripped 2 bases from V and 5 bases from J, with 12 bases between. CDR3 DNA: TGTGCCTGGAGTAATCAGGGGCGAACTGAAGCTTTCTTT. Its translation is CAWSNQGRTEAFF.

This clone was observed a handful of times. J is TRBJ2-2 and V is TRBV7-2; 8 bases agree with TRBD2. The V segment lost 5 bases and the J segment 5 bases; nucleotides outside the gene matches: 7. CDR1 SGHTA and CDR2 FQGNSA come from the germline V gene. This CDR3 has 15 amino acids. CDR3 amino acids: CASSPREGGTGELFF. CDR3 sequence (DNA): TGTGCCAGCAGCCCCCGGGAGGGAGGGACCGGGGAGCTGTTTTTT.

This chain joins TRBV5-5 and TRBJ2-7; TRBD1 matches 9 bases. Germline V gene data show CDR1 as SGHKS and CDR2 as YYEKEE (reference sequence). CDR3 length: 15 residues. The J segment lost 2 bases and the V segment lost 3 bases, leaving 6 bases of the junction unmatched. The chain's CDR3 is CASSWGQGPTYEQYF. CDR3 DNA sequence: TGTGCCAGCAGCTGGGGACAGGGACCTACCTACGAGCAGTACTTC.

This clone was observed a few times. The DNA for the CDR3 is TGTGCCAGCAGCTTTTCCTGGGGCGCCGGGGAGCTGTTTTTT. Translated, it gives CASSFSWGAGELFF. This chain uses TRBV7-2 with TRBJ2-2, with D possibly matching TRBD1 (5 bases). This CDR3 comprises 14 residues. The germline V and J ends were trimmed by 3 bases and 6 bases, with 11 bases remaining between them. CDR1 SGHTA and CDR2 FQGNSA come from the germline V gene.

V usage is TRBV5-6 and J usage is TRBJ2-7; possibly TRBD1 for D (6 bases). Germline CDR1 is SGHDT and CDR2 is YYEEEE. The V end was cut by 0 bases, the J end by 6 bases, with 13 bases between. This CDR3 has 14 amino acids. CDR3 nucleotide sequence: TGTGCCAGCAGCTTGGGGGCAGGGGATAGCGAGCAGTACTTC. Protein product: CASSLGAGDSEQYF.

The V call is TRBV28, the J call TRBJ1-6, with 7 bases identical to TRBD1. Germline CDR1 reads MDHEN; CDR2 reads SYDVKM. There are 20 residues in the CDR3. The junction had 17 bases not matched to a gene; V was cut back by 6 bases and J by 0 bases. CDR3 residues: CASSLGGPGGRSSYNSPLHF. In DNA, the CDR3 is TGTGCCAGCAGCCTGGGGGGCCCAGGGGGTAGGAGCTCCTATAATTCACCCCTCCACTTT.

The chain links TRBV11-2 to TRBJ2-3; 9 nucleotides line up with TRBD2. The length of the CDR3 is 16 residues. Germline-derived CDR1 and CDR2 are SGHAT and FQNNGV. V shed 2 bases, J shed 2 bases, and the junction held 5 bases outside the gene matches. The CDR3 protein is CASSLFAGGPTDTQYF. As DNA, the CDR3 is TGTGCCAGCAGCTTATTTGCGGGGGGGCCCACAGATACGCAGTATTTT.

The chain recombines TRBV4-1 with TRBJ2-1; 8 positions match TRBD2. The trim removed 0 bases at V and 9 bases at J, leaving 13 bases unmatched. From germline, CDR1 is MGHRA and CDR2 YSYEKL. The CDR3 covers 17 residues. CDR3 sequence reads: CASSQEGVGLGISEQFF. The CDR3 region has the DNA TGCGCCAGCAGCCAAGAGGGAGTGGGACTAGGCATAAGTGAGCAGTTCTTC.

V usage is TRBV14 and J usage is TRBJ2-3; TRBD2 matches 10 bases. CDR1 is SGHDN, CDR2 FVKESK, per germline. The V segment lost 1 base and the J segment 6 bases; nucleotides outside the gene matches: 7. This CDR3 contains 16 residues. The CDR3 protein is CASSQAAGGRLDTQYF. Here the CDR3 DNA reads TGTGCCAGCAGCCAAGCAGCGGGGGGGCGATTGGATACGCAGTATTTT.

The table lists this clone with a count of one. The chain joins TRBV15 to TRBJ1-2, with D maybe TRBD1 (6 bases). The V end was cut by 5 bases, the J end by 4 bases, with 17 bases between. Per germline, CDR1 LNHNV and CDR2 YYDKDF (reference sequence). The CDR3 consists of 15 residues. The CDR3, as DNA: TGTGCCACCAGCCGCCGTTTTCGGGACATCTATGGCTACACCTTC. Encoded protein: CATSRRFRDIYGYTF.

The chain uses TRBV10-3 and TRBJ2-1; 7 nucleotides match TRBD2. The J segment lost 0 bases and the V segment lost 4 bases, leaving 9 bases of the junction unmatched. The CDR3 extends over 17 amino acids. Germline V lookup: CDR1 ENHRY, CDR2 SYGVKD. CDR3 nucleotides: TGTGCCATCAGTGTAGTTTTGGGGGGGAGCTCCTACAATGAGCAGTTCTTC. The encoded protein is CAISVVLGGSSYNEQFF.

This chain joins TRBV20-1 and TRBJ2-7, with TRBD1 identical over 7 bases. Germline assignment: CDR1 DFQATT and CDR2 SNEGSKA (reference sequence). The J segment lost 6 bases and the V segment lost 6 bases, leaving 5 bases of the junction unmatched. There are 11 residues in the CDR3. CDR3 residues: CSARQGREQYF. CDR3 nucleotides: TGCAGTGCGAGACAGGGTCGCGAGCAGTACTTC.

This clone has a single count. This chain uses TRBV7-9 with TRBJ2-2; no definite D call. Looked up from germline, CDR1 is SEHNR and CDR2 is FQNEAQ (reference sequence). V was trimmed by 5 bases and J by 4 bases, leaving 11 bases between them. The CDR3 runs to 14 residues. For the CDR3, the DNA is TGTGCCAGCAGCCGAGACACTCGCACCGGGGAGCTGTTTTTT. Translating gives CASSRDTRTGELFF. The full variable domain, its missing parts supplied by reference TRBV7-9 and TRBJ2-2, is DTGVSQNPRHKITKRGQNVTFRCDPISEHNRLYWYRQTLGQGPEFLTYFQNEAQLEKSRLLSDRFSAERPKGSFSTLEIQRTEQGDSAMYLCASSRDTRTGELFFGEGSRLTVL.

This clone showed up just once. This rearrangement joins TRBV19 to TRBJ1-1; TRBD1 matches at 10 bases. With 0 bases clipped from V and 3 bases from J, the junction kept 10 bases outside the gene matches. In germline, CDR1 is LNHDA, CDR2 SQIVND (reference sequence). The CDR3 spans 18 residues. Here the CDR3 DNA reads TGTGCCAGTAGTATAGATTGGGGACAGGGGCCGCTCGACACTGAAGCTTTCTTT. Protein sequence: CASSIDWGQGPLDTEAFF.